This T cell receptor (beta chain) was recorded in a study of blood T cell repertoires in COVID-19. The method was immunoSEQ multiplex PCR; TCRdb's version includes in-frame clones alone and lacks a portion of them. The data show approximately 130,000 clones, roughly 90% seen once. The sample consisted of peripheral blood. The source of this sequence is a man aged 50-59 years with acute or convalescent COVID-19.

DNA of the CDR3: TGTGCCAGTAGCCAGGGGGGTGAGCAGTTCTTC. This gives the protein CASSQGGEQFF. The rearrangement uses TRBV19 and TRBJ2-1, with TRBD1 as a possible D gene (7 bases). Between the trimmed V and J ends, which lost 6 bases and 9 bases, there was a span of 9 bases. The CDR3 is 11 residues long. Germline V gene data show CDR1 as LNHDA and CDR2 as SQIVND (reference sequence).